The 8 T cell receptor beta chains in this list originate from one sample, sequenced in a study of spatial heterogeneity in lung cancer. From the 5' RACE reads, TCRdb called clonotypes with MiXCR, one entry per CDR3 protein. The table records about 4,400 distinct CDR3 sequences, approximately 35% of them present only once. Stated time point: sample taken at primary tumor resection. Unsorted samples of tumor, nontumor lung or frozen PBMC had their whole RNA sequenced. The sample here was PBMCs, taken at surgery. These receptors were obtained from a male donor with early-stage non-small cell lung cancer.

This clonotype has more than one count but fewer than ten. With the library built for alpha chains, this beta chain is off target and its frequency is not meaningful. The chain couples TRBV28 to TRBJ2-7, with 15 bases fitting TRBD2. Germline CDR1 and CDR2: MDHEN and SYDVKM. The CDR3 has 19 amino acids. V gave up 0 bases and J gave up 4 bases; unmatched junction bases: 10. DNA for the CDR3: TGTGCCAGCAGTTTATGGGGGGGGACTAGCGGGAGGTCCTTATACGAGCAGTACTTC. Amino acid sequence: CASSLWGGTSGRSLYEQYF.

Of note for this clonotype: This beta chain appears as a stray read in a library generated for alpha chains; its size is not informative. The CDR3 nucleotides read TGTGCCAGCAGCACGGCAGTAAAATTCTACGAGCAGTACTTC. Its translation is CASSTAVKFYEQYF. The V gene is TRBV5-6, the J gene TRBJ2-7; no firm D call. This CDR3 contains 14 residues. Germline CDR1 is SGHDT and CDR2 is YYEEEE. V dropped 4 bases and J dropped 3 bases, with 14 bases sitting between them.

Comments on this clonotype: This beta chain is an off-target read within a library intended for alpha chains, so its frequency means little. This chain links TRBV5-4 with TRBJ2-7; 9 bases align to TRBD1. This CDR3 region has 14 residues. Germline CDR1 and CDR2: SGHNT and YYREEE (reference sequence). The V gene end was trimmed by 2 bases and the J gene end by 5 bases; junction bases not matched to a gene: 5. CDR3 sequence reads: CASSFGQGRHEQYF. DNA for the CDR3: TGTGCCAGCAGCTTCGGACAGGGGAGGCACGAGCAGTACTTC.

Points on this clonotype: This beta chain is an off-target read within a library intended for alpha chains, so its frequency means little. Here the CDR3 reads CAIRTSGPTGELFF. The CDR3 nucleotides are TGTGCCATCAGGACTAGCGGCCCAACCGGGGAGCTGTTTTTT. The genes are TRBV10-3 and TRBJ2-2; 9 nucleotides line up with TRBD2. V shed 6 bases, J shed 5 bases, and the junction held 4 bases outside the gene matches. The CDR3 spans 14 residues. CDR1 is ENHRY and CDR2 is SYGVKD in the germline V gene.

This clonotype was seen only a few times. This beta chain came through as a stray read in a library set up for alpha chains, and its size says little. The chain recombines TRBV20-1 with TRBJ2-5, with D hard to call. This CDR3 spans 13 amino acids. The V and J ends lost 1 base and 2 bases respectively, with 8 bases between them. CDR1 is DFQATT and CDR2 is SNEGSKA in the germline V gene (reference sequence). The CDR3 loop is CSARVARQETQYF. As DNA, the CDR3 is TGCAGTGCTAGAGTGGCCAGACAAGAGACCCAGTACTTC.

Concerning this clonotype: This beta chain appears as a stray read in a library generated for alpha chains; its size is not informative. The V call is TRBV5-1, the J call TRBJ1-2, with 7 bases matching TRBD1. Germline CDR1 and CDR2: SGHRS and YFSETQ. CDR3 length: 14 residues. The V segment lost 7 bases and the J segment 7 bases; nucleotides outside the gene matches: 13. For the CDR3, the DNA is TGCGCCAGCTTCCGGGACAGTTCTATGGCTGGCTACACCTTC. Translated: CASFRDSSMAGYTF.

Only a few counts were recorded for this clonotype. This beta chain represents an off-target read in a library built for alpha chains; its size is of limited meaning. This rearrangement joins TRBV6-1 to TRBJ2-5; 7 bases line up with TRBD1. Germline V lookup: CDR1 MNHNS, CDR2 SASEGT. This CDR3 has 14 residues. Trimming at V came to 7 bases and at J to 5 bases, leaving 10 bases not matched to a gene. CDR3 region: CASTIINRGETQYF. CDR3 DNA: TGTGCCAGCACCATAATTAACAGGGGTGAGACCCAGTACTTC.

This clonotype was found a few times. A library prepared for alpha chains yielded this beta chain as an off-target read; its size is of little meaning. The V and J genes are TRBV24-1 and TRBJ2-1; D is unresolved. The germline V and J ends were trimmed by 5 bases and 8 bases, with 15 bases remaining between them. The CDR3 totals 14 residues. Per the germline V gene, CDR1 is KGHDR and CDR2 is SFDVKD. CDR3 nucleotides: TGTGCCACCAGTGTACGAGGTTTACGCCATGAGCAGTTCTTC. This sequence encodes CATSVRGLRHEQFF.